What follows are 17 T cell receptor beta chains derived from one specimen sequenced in a study of Graves' ophthalmopathy and Graves' hyperthyroidism. RNA transcripts were the source from which TCR beta CDR3 regions were amplified. Second-round multiplex PCR came after first-round RT-PCR with HTBI primers. TCRdb passed the multiplex PCR reads through MiXCR, listing each CDR3 protein once. This sample yields about 370,000 distinct CDR3 sequences, of which about a sixth are seen a single time; 2.4% belongs to the top ten. The sequenced sample consisted of peripheral blood. The receptors derive from an adult woman with stable Graves' hyperthyroidism.

This clonotype was detected many times. The limits of the CDR3 on the DNA are not certain, so only TCRdb's listed CDR3 is given. CDR3 sequence reads: CASGLVVGSGNIKYF. V is TRBV12-5 and J is TRBJ2-4; the table names TRBD2, a call not compared with the DNA. The CDR3 length is 15 residues, termini included. Germline assignment: CDR1 LGHNT and CDR2 FRNRAP.

This clonotype was detected many times. This chain connects TRBV28 to TRBJ1-5; possibly TRBD1 for D (5 bases). V gave up 7 bases and J gave up 0 bases, with 16 bases separating them. This CDR3 region has 16 residues. The V gene's germline CDR1 is MDHEN and CDR2 SYDVKM. CDR3: CASNTIPGYSNQPQHF. As DNA, the CDR3 is TGTGCCAGCAACACAATTCCAGGGTATAGCAATCAGCCCCAGCATTTT.

In its sample, this clonotype was seen many times. The rearrangement joins TRBV2 to TRBJ2-5, with a tentative D call TRBD1 (6 bases). CDR1 is SNHLY, CDR2 FYNNEI, per germline. V was cut by 4 bases and J by 2 bases, with 11 bases left in between. The CDR3 consists of 14 residues. This chain's CDR3 is CASSADSAQETQYF. In DNA form, the CDR3 reads TGTGCCAGCAGTGCGGACAGTGCTCAAGAGACCCAGTACTTC.

This clonotype was picked up many times. The rearrangement links TRBV12-3 or TRBV12-4 to TRBJ2-7; D is possibly TRBD1 (5 bases). The CDR3 is made up of 15 amino acids. Trimming took off 1 base at V and 0 bases at J, with 10 bases between the two ends. Written as DNA, the CDR3 is TGTGCCAGCAGTTTAGGGGGCGTTAGCTCCTACGAGCAGTACTTC. Translated: CASSLGGVSSYEQYF.

This clonotype was counted ten times or more. This may arise from a read error, as a much more abundant clone is one base away. V gene TRBV5-5 combines with J gene TRBJ2-7, with D tentatively TRBD2 (6 bases). This CDR3 region has 12 residues. Germline loops: CDR1 SGHKS, CDR2 YYEKEE (reference sequence). V was clipped by 4 bases and J by 3 bases, with 8 bases between them. CDR3 DNA: TGTGCCAGCAGCATGACTAGCTACGAGCAGTACTTC. Its translation: CASSMTSYEQYF.

This clonotype was recorded at least ten times. The chain joins TRBV18 to TRBJ1-3; D perhaps matches TRBD1 (6 bases). The length of the CDR3 is 15 residues. CDR1 is KGHSH, CDR2 LQKENI, per germline. Trimming took 3 bases from V and 4 from J, leaving 13 bases between them. CDR3 residues: CASSPGTNAGNTIYF. CDR3 coding DNA: TGTGCCAGCTCACCCGGGACAAATGCGGGAAACACCATATATTTT.

This clonotype was observed many times. The V and J genes are TRBV11-2 and TRBJ2-5, with 7 bases aligning to TRBD1. The trim removed 7 bases at V and 5 bases at J, leaving 7 bases unmatched. The germline gives CDR1 SGHAT, CDR2 FQNNGV. The CDR3 is 13 residues long. The chain's CDR3 is CASTFTGAETQYF. In DNA, the CDR3 is TGTGCCAGCACCTTTACAGGGGCGGAGACCCAGTACTTC.

This clonotype was detected ten times or more. The chain recombines TRBV6-1 with TRBJ1-2; 12 bases are shared with TRBD1. Germline V gene lookup returns CDR1 MNHNS and CDR2 SASEGT. This CDR3 is built from 16 residues. J lost 5 bases, V lost 6 bases, and 10 bases had no gene match. CDR3 sequence (DNA): TGTGCCAGCAGCCGCGAGGGACAGGGGGCTTTGTATGGCTACACCTTC. Protein product: CASSREGQGALYGYTF.

This clonotype has just a few counts. This rearrangement joins TRBV3-1 to TRBJ2-7; possibly TRBD1 for D (6 bases). The CDR3 totals 14 residues. Germline CDR1 and CDR2: LGHDT and YNNKEL (reference sequence). Trimming shortened V by 3 bases and J by 5 bases, and 14 bases separated the two germline ends. The CDR3 DNA reads as TGTGCCAGCAGCCAGGGGGCATCATTCAACGAGCAGTACTTC. Translation: CASSQGASFNEQYF.

Concerning this clonotype itself: It may be a read error: a sequence one base away is much more abundant. The chain employs TRBV24-1 and TRBJ1-6; no clear D gene. The V end was cut by 7 bases, the J end by 7 bases, with 10 bases between. The CDR3 is 13 amino acids. Germline-derived CDR1 and CDR2 are KGHDR and SFDVKD. The CDR3 DNA sequence: TGTGCCACCAGGAGACGGGCAAATTCACCCCTCCACTTT. Its translation is CATRRRANSPLHF.

This clonotype was counted ten times or more. J is TRBJ1-1 and V is TRBV7-2; 7 nucleotides match TRBD1. V trimming: 4 bases; J trimming: 5 bases; junction bases outside the gene matches: 13. This CDR3 has 16 residues. Germline V gene sequence: CDR1 SGHTA, CDR2 FQGNSA. The CDR3 sequence: CASSSSGTELLTEAFF. CDR3 in DNA: TGTGCCAGCAGCTCTTCAGGGACAGAGCTACTTACTGAAGCTTTCTTT.

This clonotype was seen repeatedly, ten times or more. The chain uses TRBV28 and TRBJ1-5; D is uncertain. The ends were cut back, 5 bases at V and 5 bases at J, with 16 bases in the middle. Germline CDR1 is MDHEN and CDR2 is SYDVKM. The CDR3 spans 15 residues. The CDR3: CASSKTRGSYQPQHF. In DNA form, the CDR3 reads TGTGCCAGCAGTAAGACAAGAGGGTCCTATCAGCCCCAGCATTTT.

The table lists this clonotype with many counts. The V call is TRBV20-1, the J call TRBJ1-2; D uncertain. The CDR3 has 8 residues. Germline V CDR1 and CDR2: DFQATT, SNEGSKA (reference sequence). The ends were cut back, 5 bases at V and 8 bases at J, with 3 bases in the middle. The CDR3 loop reads CSAWGYTF. In DNA, the CDR3 is TGCAGTGCTTGGGGCTACACCTTC.

Ten or more counts support this clonotype. Given a much more abundant clone one base away, this may be a read error. Given the absence of the conserved phenylalanine or tryptophan at the CDR3 end, a read error is likely. V and J are TRBV7-3 and TRBJ2-5; D may be TRBD1 (5 bases). CDR3 size: 16 residues. V shed 2 bases and J shed 2 bases, with 15 bases lying between them. Germline V lookup: CDR1 SGHTA, CDR2 FQGTGA. The CDR3 loop is CASSLGHPRAQETQYL. CDR3 coding DNA: TGTGCCAGCAGCTTAGGGCACCCCAGGGCACAAGAGACCCAGTACCTC.

This clonotype was seen many times. This chain joins TRBV28 and TRBJ1-2; 9 bases line up with TRBD1. The CDR3 is 13 amino acids. After removal of 6 bases from V and 4 bases from J, the junction contained 3 bases not matched to a gene. Per germline, CDR1 MDHEN and CDR2 SYDVKM. In DNA form, the CDR3 reads TGTGCCAGCAGAACAGGGGGCAGCTATGGCTACACCTTC. It yields the protein CASRTGGSYGYTF.

Only a few counts were recorded for this clonotype. The chain employs TRBV19 and TRBJ2-7; 9 bases agree with TRBD2. V trimming: 3 bases; J trimming: 7 bases; junction bases outside the gene matches: 7. The CDR3 length is 14 residues. Germline assignment: CDR1 LNHDA and CDR2 SQIVND (reference sequence). DNA for the CDR3: TGTGCCAGTAGTATTTCTAGCGGGATGGGAGAGCAGTACTTC. It is translated as CASSISSGMGEQYF.

This clonotype has ten or more counts. The chain has TRBV19 and TRBJ1-2; TRBD1 is a possible D gene (6 bases). This CDR3 contains 12 residues. V was shortened by 9 bases and J by 4 bases, with 12 bases between the two germline ends. Germline V gene lookup returns CDR1 LNHDA and CDR2 SQIVND (reference sequence). The CDR3 bases are TGTGCCAGCAAGCAGGGGCTCTATGGCTACACCTTC. Its protein is CASKQGLYGYTF.